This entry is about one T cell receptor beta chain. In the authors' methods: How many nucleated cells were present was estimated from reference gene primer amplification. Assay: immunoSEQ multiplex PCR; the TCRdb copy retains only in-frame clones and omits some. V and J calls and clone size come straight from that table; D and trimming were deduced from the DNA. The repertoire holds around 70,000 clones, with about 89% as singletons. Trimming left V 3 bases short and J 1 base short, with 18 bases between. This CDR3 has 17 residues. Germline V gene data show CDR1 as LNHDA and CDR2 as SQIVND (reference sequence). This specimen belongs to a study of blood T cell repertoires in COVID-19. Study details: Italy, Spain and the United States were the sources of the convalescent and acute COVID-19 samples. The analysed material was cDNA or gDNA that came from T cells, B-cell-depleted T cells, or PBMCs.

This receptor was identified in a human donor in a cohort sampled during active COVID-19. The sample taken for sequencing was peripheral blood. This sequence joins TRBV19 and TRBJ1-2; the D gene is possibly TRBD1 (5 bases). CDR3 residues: CASSIHAGLGLNYGYTF. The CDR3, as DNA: TGTGCCAGTAGTATTCATGCAGGGCTCGGCCTTAACTATGGCTACACCTTC.